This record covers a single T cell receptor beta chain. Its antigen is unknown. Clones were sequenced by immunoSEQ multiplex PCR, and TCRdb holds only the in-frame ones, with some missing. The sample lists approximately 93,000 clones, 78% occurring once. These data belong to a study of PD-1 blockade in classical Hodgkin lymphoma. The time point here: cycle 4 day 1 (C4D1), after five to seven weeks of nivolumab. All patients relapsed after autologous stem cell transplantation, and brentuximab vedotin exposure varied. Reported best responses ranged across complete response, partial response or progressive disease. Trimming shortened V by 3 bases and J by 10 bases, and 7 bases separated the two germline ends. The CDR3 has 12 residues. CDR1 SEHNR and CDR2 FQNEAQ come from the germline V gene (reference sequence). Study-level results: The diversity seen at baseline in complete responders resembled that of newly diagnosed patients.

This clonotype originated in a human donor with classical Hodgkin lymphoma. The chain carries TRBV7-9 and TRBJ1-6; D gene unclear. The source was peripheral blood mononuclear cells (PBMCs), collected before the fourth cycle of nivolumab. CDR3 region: CASSLGESPLHF. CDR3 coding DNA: TGTGCCAGCAGCTTGGGAGAATCACCCCTCCACTTT.